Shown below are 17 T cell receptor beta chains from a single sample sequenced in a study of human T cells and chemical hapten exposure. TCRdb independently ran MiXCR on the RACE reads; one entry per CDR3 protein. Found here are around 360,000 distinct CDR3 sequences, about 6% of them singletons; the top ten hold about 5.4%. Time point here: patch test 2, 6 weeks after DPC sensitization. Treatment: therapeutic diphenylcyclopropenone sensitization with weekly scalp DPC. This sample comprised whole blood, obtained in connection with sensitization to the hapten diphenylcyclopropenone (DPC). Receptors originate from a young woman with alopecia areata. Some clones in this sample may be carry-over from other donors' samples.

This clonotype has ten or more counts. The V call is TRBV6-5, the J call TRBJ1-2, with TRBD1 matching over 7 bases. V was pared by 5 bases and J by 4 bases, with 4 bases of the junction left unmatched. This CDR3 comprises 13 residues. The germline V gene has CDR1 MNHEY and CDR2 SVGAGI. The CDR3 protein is CASSRGTAYGYTF. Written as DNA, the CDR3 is TGTGCCAGCAGTCGCGGGACAGCCTATGGCTACACCTTC.

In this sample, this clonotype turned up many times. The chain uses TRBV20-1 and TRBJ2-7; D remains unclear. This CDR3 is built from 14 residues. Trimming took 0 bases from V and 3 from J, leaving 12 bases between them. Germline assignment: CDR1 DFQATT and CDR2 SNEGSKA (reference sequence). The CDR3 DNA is TGCAGTGCTAGAGACACAGAAATGAACTACGAGCAGTACTTC. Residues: CSARDTEMNYEQYF.

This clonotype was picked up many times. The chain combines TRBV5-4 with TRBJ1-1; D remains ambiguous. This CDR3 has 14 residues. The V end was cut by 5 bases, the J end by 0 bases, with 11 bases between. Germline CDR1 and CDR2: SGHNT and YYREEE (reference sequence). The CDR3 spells CASSPGDMNTEAFF. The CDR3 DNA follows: TGTGCCAGCAGTCCGGGAGACATGAACACTGAAGCTTTCTTT.

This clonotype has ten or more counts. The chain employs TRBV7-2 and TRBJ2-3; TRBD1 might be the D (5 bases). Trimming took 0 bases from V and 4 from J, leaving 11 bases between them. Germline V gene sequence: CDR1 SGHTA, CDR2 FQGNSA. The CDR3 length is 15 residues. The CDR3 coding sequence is TGTGCCAGCAGCTTAGCCGATGACAGATCAGATACGCAGTATTTT. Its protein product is CASSLADDRSDTQYF.

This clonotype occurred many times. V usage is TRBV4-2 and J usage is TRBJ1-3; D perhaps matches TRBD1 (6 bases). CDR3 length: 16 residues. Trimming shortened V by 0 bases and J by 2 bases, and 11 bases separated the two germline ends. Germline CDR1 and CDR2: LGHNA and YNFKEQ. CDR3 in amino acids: CASSQDIQGTGNTIYF. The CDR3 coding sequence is TGTGCCAGCAGCCAAGATATACAGGGCACTGGAAACACCATATATTTT.

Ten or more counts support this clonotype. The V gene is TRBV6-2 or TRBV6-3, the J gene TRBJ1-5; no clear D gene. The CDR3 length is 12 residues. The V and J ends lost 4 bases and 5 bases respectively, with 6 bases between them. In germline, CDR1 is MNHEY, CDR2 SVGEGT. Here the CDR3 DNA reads TGTGCCAGCAGTTTGCTCTATCAGCCCCAGCATTTT. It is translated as CASSLLYQPQHF.

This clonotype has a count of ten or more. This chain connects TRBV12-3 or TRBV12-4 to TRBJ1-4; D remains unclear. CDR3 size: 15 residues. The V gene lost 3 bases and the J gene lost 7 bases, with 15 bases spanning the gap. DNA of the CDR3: TGTGCCAGCAGTTTGGCCCTTACACCGGTTGAAAAACTGTTTTTT. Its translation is CASSLALTPVEKLFF.

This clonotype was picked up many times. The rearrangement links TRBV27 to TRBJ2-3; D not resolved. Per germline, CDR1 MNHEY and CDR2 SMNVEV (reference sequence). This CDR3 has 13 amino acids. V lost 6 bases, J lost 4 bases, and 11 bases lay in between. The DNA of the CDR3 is TGTGCCAGCAGCCCCGTTGGGCCAGATACGCAGTATTTT. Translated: CASSPVGPDTQYF.

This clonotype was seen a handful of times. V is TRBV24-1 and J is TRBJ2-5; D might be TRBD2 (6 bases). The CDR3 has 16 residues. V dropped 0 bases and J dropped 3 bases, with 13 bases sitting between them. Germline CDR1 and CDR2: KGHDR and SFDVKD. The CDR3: CATSDLILGGEETQYF. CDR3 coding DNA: TGTGCCACCAGTGATTTGATCCTCGGCGGGGAAGAGACCCAGTACTTC.

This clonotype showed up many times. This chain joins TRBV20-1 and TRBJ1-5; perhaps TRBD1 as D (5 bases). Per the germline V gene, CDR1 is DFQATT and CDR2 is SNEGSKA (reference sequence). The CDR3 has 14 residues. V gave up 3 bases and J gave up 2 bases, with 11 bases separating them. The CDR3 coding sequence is TGCAGTGCTAGGAGTGGGGGGGGCAATCAGCCCCAGCATTTT. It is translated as CSARSGGGNQPQHF.

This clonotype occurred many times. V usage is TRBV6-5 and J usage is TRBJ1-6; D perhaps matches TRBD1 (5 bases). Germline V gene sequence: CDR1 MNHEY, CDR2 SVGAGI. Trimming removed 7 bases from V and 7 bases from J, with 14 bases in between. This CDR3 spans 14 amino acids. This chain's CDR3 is CASTRGPGNSPLHF. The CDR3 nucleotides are TGTGCCAGCACCCGGGGACCGGGAAATTCACCCCTCCACTTT.

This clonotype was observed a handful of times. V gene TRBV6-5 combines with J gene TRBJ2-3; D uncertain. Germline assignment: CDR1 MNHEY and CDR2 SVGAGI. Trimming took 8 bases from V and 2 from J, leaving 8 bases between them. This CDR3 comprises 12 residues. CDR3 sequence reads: CASQRSTDTQYF. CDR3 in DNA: TGTGCCAGCCAGAGGTCCACAGATACGCAGTATTTT.

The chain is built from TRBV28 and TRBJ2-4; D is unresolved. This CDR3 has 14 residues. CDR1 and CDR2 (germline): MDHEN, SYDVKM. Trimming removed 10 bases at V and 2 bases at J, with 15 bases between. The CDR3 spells CATKPGGSKNIQYF. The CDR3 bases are TGTGCCACCAAGCCCGGTGGTTCCAAAAACATTCAGTACTTC. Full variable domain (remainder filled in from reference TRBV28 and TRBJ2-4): DVKVTQSSRYLVKRTGEKVFLECVQDMDHENMFWYRQDPGLGLRLIYFSYDVKMKEKGDIPEGYSVSREKKERFSLILESASTNQTSMYLCATKPGGSKNIQYFGAGTRLSVL.

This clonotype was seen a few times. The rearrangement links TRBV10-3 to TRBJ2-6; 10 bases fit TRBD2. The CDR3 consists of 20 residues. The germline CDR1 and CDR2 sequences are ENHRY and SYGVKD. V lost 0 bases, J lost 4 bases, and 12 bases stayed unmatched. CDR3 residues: CAISESWSGGVSTGANVLTF. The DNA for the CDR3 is TGTGCCATCAGTGAGTCTTGGAGCGGGGGGGTCTCCACCGGGGCCAACGTCCTGACTTTC.

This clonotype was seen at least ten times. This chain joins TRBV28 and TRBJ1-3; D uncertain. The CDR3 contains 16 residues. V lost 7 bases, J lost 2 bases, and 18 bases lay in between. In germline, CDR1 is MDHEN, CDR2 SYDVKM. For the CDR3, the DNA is TGTGCCAGCACTTCGGTGGGTGAAGGTACTGGAAACACCATATATTTT. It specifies CASTSVGEGTGNTIYF.

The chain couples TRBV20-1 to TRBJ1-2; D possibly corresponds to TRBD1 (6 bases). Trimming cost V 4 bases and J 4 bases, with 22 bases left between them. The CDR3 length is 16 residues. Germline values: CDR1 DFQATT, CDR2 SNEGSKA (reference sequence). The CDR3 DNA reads TGCAGTGCTACAAAGGGGGGGACGGACGGACTCTATGGCTACACCTTC. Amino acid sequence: CSATKGGTDGLYGYTF.

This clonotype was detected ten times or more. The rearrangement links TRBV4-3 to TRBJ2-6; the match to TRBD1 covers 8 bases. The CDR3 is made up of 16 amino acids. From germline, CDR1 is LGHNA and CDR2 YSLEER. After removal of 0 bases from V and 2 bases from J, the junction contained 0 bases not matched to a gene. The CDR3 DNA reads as TGCGCCAGCAGCCAAGAGACAGGGGCTGGGGCCAACGTCCTGACTTTC. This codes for CASSQETGAGANVLTF.